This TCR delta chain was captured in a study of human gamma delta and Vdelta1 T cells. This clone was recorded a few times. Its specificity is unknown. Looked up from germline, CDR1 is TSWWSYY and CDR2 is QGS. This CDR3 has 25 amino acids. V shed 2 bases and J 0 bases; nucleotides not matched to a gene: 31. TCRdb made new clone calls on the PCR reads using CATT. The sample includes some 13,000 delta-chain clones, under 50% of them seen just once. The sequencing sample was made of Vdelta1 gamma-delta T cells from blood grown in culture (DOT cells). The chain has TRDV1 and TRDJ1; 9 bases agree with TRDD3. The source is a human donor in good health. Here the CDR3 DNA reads TGTGCTCTTGGGGAATCTTCCCTCTTCCTAAGCTCATCTGGGGGATTTCCTAATTACACCGATAAACTCATCTTT. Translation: CALGESSLFLSSSGGFPNYTDKLIF.